This T cell receptor beta chain is from a study of T cells in Graves' hyperthyroidism and ophthalmopathy. Study conclusions and caveats: Among clonotypes expanded in thyroid above 0.001, most were also found in blood.

Amplification targeted TCR beta CDR3 regions from RNA transcripts. With the HTBI primer set, the TCR CDR3 went through a first round of RT-PCR. TCRdb itself ran the multiplex PCR reads through MiXCR, one entry per CDR3 protein. The sample holds roughly 300,000 distinct CDR3 sequences, around 20% seen once. This clonotype came up a few times. Its antigen remains unknown. Graves' hyperthyroidism without ophthalmopathy progression within 18 months was termed stable. Patients between 18 and 65 years old had hyperthyroidism, newly diagnosed and lasting under 2 months. Exclusions: uncontrolled infection, other autoimmune disease, pregnancy, lactation. Sequencing was carried out using blood. This clonotype was sampled from a woman aged 45 to 65 with Graves' hyperthyroidism.

CDR3 sequence reads: CASSPRDRVAYEQYF. The CDR3 nucleotides read TGTGCCAGCAGCCCACGAGACAGGGTGGCCTACGAGCAGTACTTC. The J gene is TRBJ2-7, the V gene TRBV5-8; 7 bases align to TRBD1. The germline V gene encodes CDR1 SGHTS and CDR2 YDEGEE. V dropped 4 bases and J dropped 2; count of bases not matched to a gene: 9. This CDR3 comprises 15 residues.